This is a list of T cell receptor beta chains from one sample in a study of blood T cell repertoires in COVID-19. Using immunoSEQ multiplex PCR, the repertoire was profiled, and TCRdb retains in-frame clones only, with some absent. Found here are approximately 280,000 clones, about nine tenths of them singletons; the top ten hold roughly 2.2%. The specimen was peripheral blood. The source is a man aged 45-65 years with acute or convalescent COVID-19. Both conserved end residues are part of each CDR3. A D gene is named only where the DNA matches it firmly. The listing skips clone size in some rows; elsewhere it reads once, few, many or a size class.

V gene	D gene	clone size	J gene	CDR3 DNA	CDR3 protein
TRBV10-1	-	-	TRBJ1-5	TGCGCCAGCAGTGAGTCGAAACAGCCTAAGCCCCAGCATTTT	CASSESKQPKPQHF
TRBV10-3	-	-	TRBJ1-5	TGTGCCATCAGTGAGTCTTGGGGGCGGAATCAGCCCCAGCATTTT	CAISESWGRNQPQHF
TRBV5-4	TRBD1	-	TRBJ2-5	TGTGCCAGCAGCCCGGACAGGGGAGAGACCCAGTACTTC	CASSPDRGETQYF
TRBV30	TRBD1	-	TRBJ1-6	TGTGCCTGGAGTGTCGAGGGGGCACGTTCACCCCTCCACTTT	CAWSVEGARSPLHF
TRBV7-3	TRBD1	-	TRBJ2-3	TGTGCCAGCAGCAGGACAGGGGGTCGCACAGATACGCAGTATTTT	CASSRTGGRTDTQYF
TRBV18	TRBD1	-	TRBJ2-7	TGTGCCAGCTGTCGGGACAGGTTCACCGAGCAGTACTTC	CASCRDRFTEQYF
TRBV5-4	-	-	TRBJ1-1	TGTGCCAGCTCAACCGGGGTAGGGATGGAGACTGAAGCTTTCTTT	CASSTGVGMETEAFF
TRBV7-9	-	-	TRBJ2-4	TGTGCCAGTGCGGGGAGCGGTTGGGTGTACTTC	CASAGSGWVYF
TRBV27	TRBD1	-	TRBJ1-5	TGTGCCAGCGGCAGGGGGATAAATCAGCCCCAGCATTTT	CASGRGINQPQHF
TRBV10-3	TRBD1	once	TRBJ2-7	TGTGCCATCAGTGACTCCGGGACAGGGGACGGGGAGCAGTACTTC	CAISDSGTGDGEQYF
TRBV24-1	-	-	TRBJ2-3	TGTGCCACGCGCGGGGGCCCCACAGATACGCAGTATTTT	CATRGGPTDTQYF
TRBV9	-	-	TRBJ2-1	TGTGCCAGCAGCCCCCACGCTGGACAGTACAATGAGCAGTTCTTC	CASSPHAGQYNEQFF
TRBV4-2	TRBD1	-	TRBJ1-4	TGTGCCAGCAGCCAATTAACCGGGACAGGGAATGAAAAACTGTTTTTT	CASSQLTGTGNEKLFF
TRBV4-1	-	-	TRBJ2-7	TGCGCCAGCAGCCAGGGCCATTTATCCTACGAGCAGTACTTC	CASSQGHLSYEQYF
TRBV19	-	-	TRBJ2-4	TGTGCCAGTATCAATGGCGGAGGGTCTGACATTCAGTACTTC	CASINGGGSDIQYF
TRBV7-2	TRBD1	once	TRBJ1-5	TGTGCCAGCAGCCGCGGGACAGGGAGCAATCAGCCCCAGCATTTT	CASSRGTGSNQPQHF
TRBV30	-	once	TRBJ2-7	TGTGCCTGGGGTGACGGGACCTACGAGCAGTACTTC	CAWGDGTYEQYF
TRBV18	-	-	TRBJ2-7	TGTGCCAGCTCCCTCCTCTCCGGGCCAGGGCTCGACGAGCAGTACTTC	CASSLLSGPGLDEQYF